The next 16 T cell receptor beta chains were all read from a single sample in a study of blood T cell repertoires in COVID-19. TCRdb's copy holds only in-frame clones and misses some; the assay was immunoSEQ multiplex PCR. The profile shows 200,000 to 250,000 clones, 75% to 90% of them singletons. Sequencing input: PBMCs or T cells enriched from blood (not recorded which). The receptors originated from a man in his forties who had recovered from COVID-19.

This clone showed up just a few times. The chain joins TRBV5-1 to TRBJ2-5; D gene uncertain. Per the germline V gene, CDR1 is SGHRS and CDR2 is YFSETQ. Trimming left V 0 bases short and J 1 base short, with 7 bases between. This CDR3 region has 14 residues. The CDR3 DNA follows: TGCGCCAGCAGCTTGGATGGAGTCCAAGAGACCCAGTACTTC. Protein sequence: CASSLDGVQETQYF.

The V gene is TRBV9, the J gene TRBJ2-3; 7 nucleotides align to TRBD2. Per germline, CDR1 SGDLS and CDR2 YYNGEE. V shed 1 base, J shed 3 bases, and the junction held 8 bases outside the gene matches. The CDR3 covers 16 residues. The CDR3 spells CASSVSNGGVTDTQYF. Written as DNA, the CDR3 is TGTGCCAGCAGCGTATCAAATGGGGGGGTGACAGATACGCAGTATTTT.

The chain couples TRBV7-9 to TRBJ2-7; 10 bases are shared with TRBD2. Germline V gives CDR1 SEHNR, CDR2 FQNEAQ (reference sequence). The CDR3 is 16 residues long. V dropped 4 bases and J dropped 3; count of bases not matched to a gene: 9. The CDR3 loop reads CASSSAASGRVYEQYF. CDR3 DNA sequence: TGTGCCAGCAGCTCCGCCGCTAGCGGGAGAGTCTACGAGCAGTACTTC.

V gene TRBV19 combines with J gene TRBJ1-2; D may be TRBD1 (5 bases). The germline V gene encodes CDR1 LNHDA and CDR2 SQIVND (reference sequence). The CDR3 spans 15 residues. Trimming left V 7 bases short and J 0 bases short, with 15 bases between. The CDR3 reads CASNLEQASNYGYTF. DNA of the CDR3: TGTGCCAGTAACCTGGAACAGGCTTCTAACTATGGCTACACCTTC.

The sample holds one count of this clone. CDR3 nucleotide sequence: TGTGCCAGCAGTTATATAGGGTCGAGGGCAAATCAGCCCCAGCATTTT. It encodes CASSYIGSRANQPQHF. The chain is built from TRBV6-2 or TRBV6-3 and TRBJ1-5, with no clear D. Germline V gene lookup returns CDR1 MNHEY and CDR2 SVGEGT. Trimming shortened V by 3 bases and J by 4 bases, and 16 bases separated the two germline ends. CDR3 length equals 16 residues.

The rearrangement links TRBV27 to TRBJ1-4; 8 nucleotides agree with TRBD1. The CDR3 contains 16 residues. The V gene end was trimmed by 6 bases and the J gene end by 7 bases; junction bases not matched to a gene: 13. The germline CDR1 and CDR2 sequences are MNHEY and SMNVEV (reference sequence). CDR3 in amino acids: CASSTGVSGQVEKLFF. The CDR3 DNA sequence: TGTGCCAGCAGCACGGGAGTATCGGGACAGGTTGAAAAACTGTTTTTT.

This clone was detected only once. The rearrangement links TRBV29-1 to TRBJ2-2; 10 nucleotides match TRBD1. The CDR3 sequence is 15 residues long. Losses at the gene ends were 6 bases for V and 7 bases for J; bases not matched to a gene: 11. Germline V gene lookup returns CDR1 SQVTM and CDR2 ANQGSEA. The CDR3 nucleotides are TGCAGCGTCCTTGGGACAGGGGACTCCCACGGGGAGCTGTTTTTT. Protein sequence: CSVLGTGDSHGELFF.

The rearrangement uses TRBV30 and TRBJ2-7, with D possibly TRBD2 on 6 matching bases. From germline, CDR1 is GTSNPN and CDR2 SVGIG (reference sequence). This CDR3 region has 16 residues. With 2 bases removed from V and 2 bases from J, the gap between germline ends came to 19 bases. The CDR3 DNA reads TGTGCCTGGAGTCCATTAGAGGGAGGCCGAACCTACGAGCAGTACTTC. Its protein is CAWSPLEGGRTYEQYF.

This chain uses TRBV4-1 with TRBJ1-5; no reliable D call. Trimming stripped 2 bases from V and 0 bases from J, with 14 bases between. CDR1 and CDR2 from the germline V gene are MGHRA and YSYEKL. The CDR3 loop spans 17 amino acids. The CDR3 protein is CASSQSPGGYSNQPQHF. DNA for the CDR3: TGCGCCAGCAGCCAATCACCAGGAGGGTATAGCAATCAGCCCCAGCATTTT.

CDR3 sequence reads: CASSNGRRTEAFF. For the CDR3, the DNA is TGTGCCAGCAGCAACGGGAGGAGGACTGAAGCTTTCTTT. The chain couples TRBV5-6 to TRBJ1-1; no firm D call. V dropped 4 bases and J dropped 5 bases, with 12 bases sitting between them. CDR1 is SGHDT, CDR2 YYEEEE, per germline. CDR3 length equals 13 residues.

The chain is built from TRBV9 and TRBJ2-7; 7 nucleotides match TRBD1. The CDR3 runs to 15 residues. CDR1 is SGDLS and CDR2 is YYNGEE in the germline V gene. Unmatched junction bases numbered 10, after V lost 1 base and J lost 6 bases. CDR3 region: CASSVQGQSGGEQYF. The CDR3 nucleotides are TGTGCCAGCAGCGTACAGGGACAGTCTGGCGGCGAGCAGTACTTC.

This rearrangement joins TRBV5-6 to TRBJ2-3, with D possibly matching TRBD1 (6 bases). Germline loops: CDR1 SGHDT, CDR2 YYEEEE. CDR3 length: 14 residues. The ends were cut back, 1 base at V and 4 bases at J, with 10 bases in the middle. CDR3 nucleotides: TGTGCCAGCAGCTTGACAGGGTCCGCAGATACGCAGTATTTT. Protein: CASSLTGSADTQYF.

The chain joins TRBV21-1 to TRBJ1-4; TRBD1 reflects the table's D call only, with no check against the DNA. TRBV21-1 is classified as a pseudogene. The CDR3 is 14 amino acids. CDR3 in amino acids: CASSRVRDNEKLFF. CDR3 in DNA: TGTGCCAGCAGCAGGGTCAGGGATAATGAAAAACTGTTTTTT.

In its sample, this clone was seen many times. The J gene is TRBJ2-3, the V gene TRBV12-3 or TRBV12-4; unclear D gene. The CDR3 has 11 amino acids. The V and J ends lost 8 bases and 4 bases respectively, with 7 bases between them. Here the CDR3 DNA reads TGTGCCAGCGGGCTGGCAGATACGCAGTATTTT. Protein sequence: CASGLADTQYF.

This clone was seen only once. The chain joins TRBV5-1 to TRBJ1-1, with D perhaps TRBD1 (5 bases). V shed 4 bases and J shed 2 bases, with 12 bases lying between them. The germline CDR1 and CDR2 sequences are SGHRS and YFSETQ. This CDR3 has 14 residues. CDR3 DNA sequence: TGCGCCAGCAGCGGGGGGACTTCCAACACTGAAGCTTTCTTT. This codes for CASSGGTSNTEAFF.

This chain joins TRBV2 and TRBJ2-7; 12 bases match TRBD2. Unmatched junction bases numbered 10, after V lost 7 bases and J lost 6 bases. In germline, CDR1 is SNHLY, CDR2 FYNNEI. The CDR3 is made up of 15 amino acids. The CDR3 DNA reads as TGTGCCAGCACCCGACTAGCGGGAGTTGTGGCCGAGCAGTACTTC. Amino acid sequence: CASTRLAGVVAEQYF.